These 27 T cell receptor beta chains were all obtained from the same sample, sequenced in a study of regulatory T cells in long-lasting Graves disease. Assembly of TCR beta libraries relied on iRepertoire HTBI primers together with Arm-PCR of CDR3 regions. TCRdb re-called the multiplex PCR reads with MiXCR, one entry per CDR3 protein. The top ten clones hold about 20% of a sample with some 330,000 distinct CDR3 sequences, over 9.5% of them seen once. The time point denotes: newly diagnosed GD, antithyroid drugs for less than 3 months. Researchers made the TCR library from RNA that was extracted from PBMCs. The same sample was also studied in work on T cells in Graves' hyperthyroidism and ophthalmopathy.

This specimen was peripheral blood mononuclear cells (PBMCs), taken at new diagnosis, from a patient treated with antithyroid drugs. The origin of the receptors is a young woman with Graves disease.

Many counts were recorded for this clonotype. The chain employs TRBV6-1 and TRBJ2-3, with 14 bases matching TRBD2. The V gene's germline CDR1 is MNHNS and CDR2 SASEGT. Trimming took 6 bases from V and 4 from J; bases not matched to a gene: 3. This CDR3 contains 15 residues. Here the CDR3 reads CASSGGLAGADTQYF. The CDR3 DNA is TGTGCCAGCAGCGGGGGACTAGCGGGAGCAGATACGCAGTATTTT.

This clonotype has at least ten counts. V gene TRBV20-1 combines with J gene TRBJ2-1, with 7 bases fitting TRBD2. The CDR3 consists of 15 residues. V gave up 6 bases and J gave up 9 bases; unmatched junction bases: 17. Germline-derived CDR1 and CDR2 are DFQATT and SNEGSKA (reference sequence). This chain's CDR3 is CSAEKTGAGWSEQFF. The CDR3 nucleotides are TGCAGTGCCGAAAAAACAGGAGCGGGGTGGAGTGAGCAGTTCTTC.

The chain recombines TRBV5-8 with TRBJ1-2, with D possibly TRBD1 on 5 matching bases. Germline V gives CDR1 SGHTS, CDR2 YDEGEE. The CDR3 length is 15 residues. V was clipped by 0 bases and J by 0 bases, with 9 bases between them. CDR3 DNA: TGTGCCAGCAGCTTGGGAGGACACTCTAACTATGGCTACACCTTC. It specifies CASSLGGHSNYGYTF.

This clonotype was recorded at least ten times. The V gene is TRBV20-1, the J gene TRBJ1-2, with D uncertain. Germline assignment: CDR1 DFQATT and CDR2 SNEGSKA (reference sequence). The germline V and J ends were trimmed by 3 bases and 7 bases, with 6 bases remaining between them. The CDR3 contains 10 residues. The DNA of the CDR3 is TGCAGTGCTAGTTACCGTGGCTACACCTTC. This gives the protein CSASYRGYTF.

This clonotype was seen repeatedly, ten times or more. This chain uses TRBV29-1 with TRBJ1-1; TRBD1 might be the D (5 bases). Trimming cost V 7 bases and J 3 bases, with 9 bases left between them. The germline V gene has CDR1 SQVTM and CDR2 ANQGSEA. The CDR3 sequence is 11 residues long. The CDR3 region is CSADTYTEAFF. CDR3 DNA sequence: TGCAGCGCGGACACATACACTGAAGCTTTCTTT.

This clonotype came up many times. The chain links TRBV2 to TRBJ2-5, with D tentatively TRBD1 (6 bases). V lost 9 bases and J lost 5, with 10 bases in between. Germline CDR1 is SNHLY and CDR2 is FYNNEI. The CDR3 loop spans 11 amino acids. CDR3 nucleotides: TGTGCCAGACAGGGTTACGAGACCCAGTACTTC. This sequence encodes CARQGYETQYF.

This clonotype was seen at least ten times. The CDR3 reads CASSLGLQKETQYF. The CDR3 nucleotides read TGCGCCAGCAGCTTGGGGCTACAAAAGGAGACCCAGTACTTC. The J gene is TRBJ2-5, the V gene TRBV5-1; D not resolved. This CDR3 comprises 14 residues. Trimming removed 0 bases from V and 5 bases from J, with 11 bases in between. Per germline, CDR1 SGHRS and CDR2 YFSETQ.

With respect to this clonotype: This clone may be a read error of a much larger clone one base away. This chain joins TRBV5-1 and TRBJ2-7, with a tentative D call TRBD2 (5 bases). There are 14 residues in the CDR3. CDR1 SGHRS and CDR2 YFSETQ come from the germline V gene. The CDR3 DNA follows: TGCGCCAGCAGCGCTAGCATTTCCACCTACGATCAGTACTTC. Its translation: CASSASISTYDQYF.

The J gene is TRBJ2-7, the V gene TRBV15, with 8 bases identical to TRBD1. The CDR3 spans 15 residues. From germline, CDR1 is LNHNV and CDR2 YYDKDF (reference sequence). V lost 2 bases, J lost 7 bases, and 10 bases stayed unmatched. The CDR3 reads CATSRPTGVNREQYF. CDR3 DNA sequence: TGTGCCACCAGCAGACCGACAGGGGTAAATAGGGAGCAGTACTTC.

This clonotype appeared a few times. The rearrangement links TRBV4-1 to TRBJ1-2, with D possibly being TRBD1 (6 bases). Germline values: CDR1 MGHRA, CDR2 YSYEKL. CDR3 length: 15 residues. V shed 4 bases and J shed 5 bases, with 17 bases lying between them. The CDR3 coding sequence is TGCGCCAGCAGCCTAACCTCTTTCAGGGGATATGGCTACACCTTC. This gives the protein CASSLTSFRGYGYTF.

In this sample, this clonotype turned up many times. The chain is built from TRBV4-2 and TRBJ2-3; no definite D call. This CDR3 has 15 residues. The ends were cut back, 0 bases at V and 6 bases at J, with 13 bases in the middle. Per germline, CDR1 LGHNA and CDR2 YNFKEQ. The CDR3 DNA is TGTGCCAGCAGCCAAGATCGAGCCACTTGGGATACGCAGTATTTT. This gives the protein CASSQDRATWDTQYF.

Ten or more counts support this clonotype. The rearrangement uses TRBV18 and TRBJ1-1, with D possibly matching TRBD1 (5 bases). Germline-derived CDR1 and CDR2 are KGHSH and LQKENI. Trimming cost V 6 bases and J 0 bases, with 11 bases left between them. The CDR3 totals 14 residues. CDR3 in DNA: TGTGCCAGCTCGCGCGACAGTATGAACACTGAAGCTTTCTTT. It is translated as CASSRDSMNTEAFF.

This clonotype was seen only a few times. The rearrangement links TRBV13 to TRBJ2-5, with TRBD1 identical over 12 bases. Per germline, CDR1 PRHDT and CDR2 FYEKMQ (reference sequence). V trimming: 0 bases; J trimming: 1 base; junction bases outside the gene matches: 12. The CDR3 is 20 residues long. CDR3 residues: CASSLGRGFPGQGAQETQYF. DNA for the CDR3: TGTGCCAGCAGCTTAGGCAGAGGTTTCCCGGGACAGGGGGCCCAAGAGACCCAGTACTTC.

At least ten counts were recorded for this clonotype. The rearrangement joins TRBV7-6 to TRBJ2-1; TRBD1 aligns across 7 bases. The CDR3 runs 16 residues. Looked up from germline, CDR1 is SGHVS and CDR2 is FNYEAQ. The junction had 7 bases not matched to a gene; V was cut back by 1 base and J by 4 bases. As DNA, the CDR3 is TGTGCCAGCAGCTTAGAGGTGGCAGGGGGATACAATGAGCAGTTCTTC. Its protein product is CASSLEVAGGYNEQFF.

This chain joins TRBV9 and TRBJ1-2, with unresolved D. This CDR3 is 12 amino acids long. Germline CDR1 SGDLS, CDR2 YYNGEE. V was clipped by 0 bases and J by 8 bases, with 8 bases between them. CDR3 bases: TGTGCCAGCAGCGTAGGTAGTGTAGGCTACACCTTC. It codes for CASSVGSVGYTF.

This chain links TRBV4-1 with TRBJ2-1; TRBD1 or TRBD2 may be the D gene (5 bases each). There are 16 residues in the CDR3. CDR1 MGHRA and CDR2 YSYEKL come from the germline V gene. V lost 3 bases and J 0 bases, leaving 12 bases between the germline ends. CDR3 coding DNA: TGCGCCAGCAGCCATACCGGGACGGGCTCCTACAATGAGCAGTTCTTC. The encoded protein is CASSHTGTGSYNEQFF.

This clonotype was seen many times. This chain uses TRBV12-3 or TRBV12-4 with TRBJ1-1; no definite D call. V dropped 0 bases and J dropped 10 bases, with 15 bases sitting between them. This CDR3 is 14 amino acids long. This chain's CDR3 is CASSLANGVEGAFF. CDR3 nucleotide sequence: TGTGCCAGCAGTTTAGCGAACGGTGTGGAGGGAGCTTTCTTT.

This clonotype was detected ten times or more. The CDR3 DNA is TGTGCCAGCAGTGAAGTAGGTACCTATGGCTACACCTTC. Amino acids: CASSEVGTYGYTF. J is TRBJ1-2 and V is TRBV2; the D is unclear. There are 13 residues in the CDR3. CDR1 SNHLY and CDR2 FYNNEI come from the germline V gene. Trimming removed 1 base from V and 4 bases from J, with 7 bases in between.

The chain uses TRBV10-3 and TRBJ2-1, with D perhaps TRBD2 (5 bases). The CDR3 length is 13 residues. Germline CDR1 reads ENHRY; CDR2 reads SYGVKD. V lost 0 bases and J lost 9, with 9 bases in between. The CDR3 loop is CAISESGGFEQFF. The CDR3 DNA follows: TGTGCCATCAGTGAGTCAGGAGGCTTTGAGCAGTTCTTC.

This clonotype was seen many times. V and J are TRBV3-1 and TRBJ2-7; either TRBD1 or TRBD2 may supply D (5 bases each). The ends were cut back, 4 bases at V and 3 bases at J, with 19 bases in the middle. Germline V CDR1 and CDR2: LGHDT, YNNKEL (reference sequence). This CDR3 is 16 amino acids long. CDR3 residues: CASSPLHQGPYYEQYV. Written as DNA, the CDR3 is TGTGCCAGCAGCCCGCTACATCAGGGACCCTACTACGAGCAGTACGTC.

In its sample, this clonotype was seen many times. The chain uses TRBV2 and TRBJ1-1; D not resolved. CDR1 is SNHLY and CDR2 is FYNNEI in the germline V gene. V dropped 3 bases and J dropped 2 bases, with 10 bases sitting between them. CDR3 length equals 14 residues. CDR3 coding DNA: TGTGCCAGCAGTGATTCCGGAGGAAACACTGAAGCTTTCTTT. It is translated as CASSDSGGNTEAFF.

The table lists this clonotype with many counts. The chain combines TRBV14 with TRBJ2-5, with D perhaps TRBD2 (6 bases). CDR3 size: 15 residues. V lost 6 bases, J lost 0 bases, and 14 bases lay in between. Germline assignment: CDR1 SGHDN and CDR2 FVKESK. CDR3 nucleotide sequence: TGTGCCAGCAGGGGGTCAGGAGGGTACCAAGAGACCCAGTACTTC. Translation gives CASRGSGGYQETQYF.

This clonotype was recorded many times. This chain joins TRBV7-2 and TRBJ1-5; weak D call: TRBD1 (5 bases). The CDR3 contains 13 residues. Trimming shortened V by 3 bases and J by 6 bases, and 9 bases separated the two germline ends. The germline V gene has CDR1 SGHTA and CDR2 FQGNSA. DNA of the CDR3: TGTGCCAGCAGCTTTTGGGGCACTCAGCCCCAGCATTTT. It codes for CASSFWGTQPQHF.

This clonotype was counted ten times or more. The V and J genes are TRBV4-1 and TRBJ2-5; D call uncertain. The CDR3 contains 14 residues. Germline CDR1 MGHRA, CDR2 YSYEKL. V was trimmed by 0 bases and J by 5 bases, leaving 10 bases between them. The CDR3 DNA reads as TGCGCCAGCAGCCAAGACTCGTCAGTGGAGACCCAGTACTTC. Amino acid sequence: CASSQDSSVETQYF.

The chain joins TRBV7-9 to TRBJ1-3; maybe TRBD1 (5 bases). The ends were cut back, 4 bases at V and 1 base at J, with 20 bases in the middle. CDR1 is SEHNR, CDR2 FQNEAQ, per germline (reference sequence). CDR3 length: 18 residues. CDR3 coding DNA: TGTGCCAGCAGCTCCCCATCTTCCGGGACGGATTCTGGAAACACCATATATTTT. Its protein is CASSSPSSGTDSGNTIYF.

This clonotype has a count of ten or more. The V and J genes are TRBV5-1 and TRBJ2-7; 9 nucleotides match TRBD1. The trim removed 0 bases at V and 5 bases at J, leaving 9 bases unmatched. This CDR3 comprises 16 residues. The germline V gene has CDR1 SGHRS and CDR2 YFSETQ. The CDR3 here is CASSLGPGQGRDEQYV. In DNA, the CDR3 is TGCGCCAGCAGCTTGGGACCGGGACAGGGTCGGGACGAGCAGTACGTC.

The V and J genes are TRBV12-3 or TRBV12-4 and TRBJ2-1; TRBD2 is a possible D gene (6 bases). There are 14 residues in the CDR3. Trimming pared 6 bases from V and 9 bases from J, leaving 18 bases between. CDR3 residues: CASSPLGGPGEQFF. The CDR3 nucleotides are TGTGCCAGCAGCCCACTCGGAGGGCCGGGTGAGCAGTTCTTC.